This is a list of T cell receptor beta chains from one sample in a study of graft-versus-host responses after intestinal transplantation. TCRdb's copy holds only in-frame clones and misses some; the assay was immunoSEQ multiplex PCR. The sample lists 75,000 to 100,000 clones, about 84% occurring once. The sample in question was PBMCs, obtained 255 days after intestinal transplant. All receptors derive from a human patient who received an intestinal transplant, so some T cells may come from the graft donor. Both conserved end residues are part of each CDR3. A D gene is named only where the DNA matches it firmly. Clone sizes are given selectively: once, few, many, or a class where the clone is expanded.

size,D,J,V,CDR3,DNA
-,-,TRBJ2-1,TRBV4-3,CASSQESAGAGEQFF,TGCGCCAGCAGCCAAGAATCGGCAGGGGCGGGTGAGCAGTTCTTC
-,TRBD1,TRBJ1-5,TRBV6-1,CASSERGTGIGAQPQHF,TGTGCCAGCAGTGAACGGGGGACAGGGATCGGCGCTCAGCCCCAGCATTTT
-,TRBD2,TRBJ2-3,TRBV6-1,CASSAAGVPSTDTQYF,TGTGCCAGCAGTGCCGCGGGGGTCCCTAGCACAGATACGCAGTATTTT
-,TRBD1,TRBJ1-2,TRBV28,CASRIGQGEYYTF,TGTGCCAGCAGGATTGGACAGGGGGAGTACTACACCTTC
-,TRBD1,TRBJ1-4,TRBV28,CASSPTGTGDGKLFF,TGTGCCAGCAGCCCGACCGGGACAGGGGACGGAAAACTGTTTTTT
-,-,TRBJ1-4,TRBV4-1,CASSQLMGGQDEKLFF,TGCGCCAGCAGCCAATTGATGGGGGGCCAGGATGAAAAACTGTTTTTT
-,-,TRBJ2-1,TRBV7-8,CASSLTGTYNEQFF,TGTGCCAGCAGCTTAACCGGGACTTACAATGAGCAGTTCTTC
once,TRBD2,TRBJ2-7,TRBV5-5,CASSWTSGSSYEQYF,TGTGCCAGCAGCTGGACTAGCGGGAGCTCCTACGAGCAGTACTTC
-,-,TRBJ2-1,TRBV9,CASSVGTSPSLRYNEQFF,TGTGCCAGCAGCGTCGGGACATCCCCCTCGCTACGTTACAATGAGCAGTTCTTC
once,-,TRBJ2-7,TRBV4-1,CVRRGLDEQYF,TGCGTCCGGAGGGGGCTAGACGAGCAGTACTTC
-,-,TRBJ1-2,TRBV2,CASSEGTDYGYTF,TGTGCCAGCAGTGAAGGGACAGACTACGGCTACACCTTC
-,-,TRBJ2-4,TRBV5-1,CASSLDGLKNIQYF,TGCGCCAGCAGCTTGGACGGTCTTAAAAACATTCAGTACTTC
once,-,TRBJ1-1,TRBV6-5,CASSPFQGRGEAFF,TGTGCCAGCAGCCCCTTCCAGGGTAGAGGTGAAGCTTTCTTT
-,-,TRBJ1-6,TRBV6-5,CASSMGHSNSPLHF,TGTGCCAGCAGCATGGGACATTCCAATTCACCCCTCCACTTT
few,-,TRBJ2-2,TRBV7-7,CASSPGRTVNTGELFF,TGTGCTAGCAGCCCCGGCCGGACAGTGAACACCGGGGAGCTGTTTTTT
-,TRBD1,TRBJ1-3,TRBV4-1,CASSQAGGVGNTIYF,TGCGCCAGCAGCCAAGCAGGGGGAGTTGGAAACACCATATATTTT
-,-,TRBJ2-1,TRBV18,CASSPPLAGRRAYNEQFF,TGTGCCAGCTCACCACCGCTCGCCGGCAGGCGCGCCTACAATGAGCAGTTCTTC
-,-,TRBJ1-4,TRBV2,CASRGVPEKLFF,TGTGCCAGCAGGGGTGTCCCTGAAAAACTGTTTTTT
few,TRBD1,TRBJ1-4,TRBV10-3,CAISDTGGREKLFF,TGTGCCATCAGCGACACAGGGGGCCGGGAAAAACTGTTTTTT
-,-,TRBJ1-3,TRBV9,CASSVEGRVNSVTPGNTIYF,TGTGCCAGCAGCGTAGAGGGAAGGGTCAACAGTGTCACCCCTGGAAACACCATATATTTT
once,-,TRBJ2-5,TRBV2,CASMGPEETQYF,TGTGCCAGCATGGGACCAGAAGAGACCCAGTACTTC
-,-,TRBJ2-3,TRBV28,CASSLEDSRGDTQYF,TGTGCCAGCAGTTTGGAGGACTCGAGGGGAGATACGCAGTATTTT
-,-,TRBJ2-7,TRBV7-3,CASSLGGGSSYEQYF,TGTGCCAGCAGCTTAGGCGGGGGCAGCTCCTACGAGCAGTACTTC
once,-,TRBJ1-1,TRBV7-4,CASSSTGNTEAFF,TGTGCCAGCAGCTCGACAGGGAACACTGAAGCTTTCTTT
-,TRBD1,TRBJ1-1,TRBV28,CASSGGTAEAFF,TGTGCCAGCAGTGGTGGGACAGCTGAAGCTTTCTTT
-,-,TRBJ2-3,TRBV5-4,CASSLGARTDTQYF,TGTGCCAGCAGCTTGGGGGCCAGAACAGATACGCAGTATTTT
-,TRBD1,TRBJ1-1,TRBV6-6,CASLGQGYTEAFF,TGTGCCAGCCTCGGACAGGGGTACACTGAAGCTTTCTTT
-,-,TRBJ2-5,TRBV28,CASSPWDSMRAQYF,TGTGCCAGCAGTCCCTGGGACTCTATGCGGGCCCAGTACTTC
-,-,TRBJ2-7,TRBV15,CATSYGSYEQYF,TGTGCCACCAGCTACGGGTCCTACGAGCAGTACTTC
-,TRBD1,TRBJ1-5,TRBV28,CASSNPPATGGSSQPQHF,TGTGCCAGCAGCAATCCCCCCGCCACAGGGGGGTCAAGTCAGCCCCAGCATTTT
-,-,TRBJ2-7,TRBV14,CASSQEGGQGLNEQYF,TGTGCCAGCAGCCAAGAAGGCGGCCAGGGGTTGAACGAGCAGTACTTC
-,TRBD1,TRBJ1-2,TRBV28,CASSSTGANYGYTF,TGTGCCAGCAGTTCGACAGGGGCGAACTATGGCTACACCTTC
-,TRBD1,TRBJ1-4,TRBV27,CASSPLGQPEKLFF,TGTGCCAGCAGTCCCCTGGGACAGCCTGAAAAACTGTTTTTT
-,-,TRBJ2-2,TRBV5-4,CASSPAPGNTGELFF,TGTGCCAGCAGCCCCGCTCCGGGTAACACCGGGGAGCTGTTTTTT
-,-,TRBJ1-5,TRBV4-1,CASAQQGDQPQHF,TGCGCCAGCGCGCAACAGGGAGATCAGCCCCAGCATTTT
-,TRBD2,TRBJ2-5,TRBV4-2,CASSQAFGWRGGEETQYF,TGTGCCAGCAGCCAAGCCTTTGGTTGGCGGGGGGGCGAAGAGACCCAGTACTTC
-,TRBD2,TRBJ2-3,TRBV2,CASSERTSRITDTQYF,TGTGCCAGCAGTGAGAGGACTAGCAGAATCACAGATACGCAGTATTTT
-,-,TRBJ1-5,TRBV5-6,CASSSTGNQPQHF,TGTGCCAGCAGCTCGACAGGCAATCAGCCCCAGCATTTT
few,-,TRBJ1-3,TRBV28,CASRRSLISSGNTIYF,TGTGCCAGCAGACGATCCTTAATTAGCTCTGGAAACACCATATATTTT
once,-,TRBJ1-1,TRBV20-1,CSAGGTEAFF,TGCAGTGCTGGGGGCACTGAAGCTTTCTTT
-,TRBD1,TRBJ1-2,TRBV6-5,CASSVDRGDYGYTF,TGTGCCAGCAGTGTGGACAGGGGCGACTATGGCTACACCTTC
-,-,TRBJ1-5,TRBV6-1,CASSEGTAYNQPQHF,TGTGCCAGCAGTGAAGGGACAGCTTACAATCAGCCCCAGCATTTT
-,TRBD2,TRBJ2-1,TRBV28,CASSRPGSGRSDEQFF,TGTGCCAGCAGCCGGCCGGGGAGCGGGAGATCGGATGAGCAGTTCTTC
-,TRBD2,TRBJ2-3,TRBV2,CASSRLAVTDTQYF,TGTGCCAGCAGTCGACTAGCGGTCACAGATACGCAGTATTTT
once,TRBD1,TRBJ1-3,TRBV5-1,CASSGGQGATAGNTIYF,TGCGCCAGCTCCGGTGGTCAGGGGGCAACCGCTGGAAACACCATATATTTT
once,TRBD1,TRBJ2-5,TRBV6-5,CASSRQGYEETQYF,TGTGCCAGCAGTCGACAGGGGTACGAGGAGACCCAGTACTTC
-,TRBD1,TRBJ2-7,TRBV27,CASSKTGARYEQYF,TGTGCCAGCTCGAAGACAGGGGCCCGGTACGAGCAGTACTTC
-,-,TRBJ2-7,TRBV2,CASSQSGLSYEQYF,TGTGCCAGCAGTCAGAGCGGGCTCTCCTACGAGCAGTACTTC